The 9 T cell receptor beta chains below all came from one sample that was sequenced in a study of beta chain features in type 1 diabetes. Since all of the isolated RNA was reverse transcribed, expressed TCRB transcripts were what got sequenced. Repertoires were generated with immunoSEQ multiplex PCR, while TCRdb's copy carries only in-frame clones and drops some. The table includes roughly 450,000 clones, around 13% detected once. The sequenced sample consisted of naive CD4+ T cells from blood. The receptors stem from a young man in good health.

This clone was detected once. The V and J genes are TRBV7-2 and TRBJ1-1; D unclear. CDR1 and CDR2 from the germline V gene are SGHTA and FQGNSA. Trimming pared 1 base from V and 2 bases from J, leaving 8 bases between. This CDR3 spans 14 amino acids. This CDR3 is CASSLGRGNTEAFF. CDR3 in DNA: TGTGCCAGCAGCTTAGGCCGGGGAAACACTGAAGCTTTCTTT.

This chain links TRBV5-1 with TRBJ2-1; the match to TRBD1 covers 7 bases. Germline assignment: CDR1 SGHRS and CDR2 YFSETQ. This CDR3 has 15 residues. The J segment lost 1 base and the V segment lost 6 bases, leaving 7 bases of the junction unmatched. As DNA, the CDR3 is TGCGCCAGCACCGAACAGGGGCCATCCTACAATGAGCAGTTCTTC. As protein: CASTEQGPSYNEQFF.

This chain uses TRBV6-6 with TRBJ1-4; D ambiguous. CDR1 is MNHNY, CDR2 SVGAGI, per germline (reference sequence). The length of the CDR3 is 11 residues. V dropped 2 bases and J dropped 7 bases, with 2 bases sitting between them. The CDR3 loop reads CASSYVEKLFF. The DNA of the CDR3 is TGTGCCAGCAGTTACGTTGAAAAACTGTTTTTT.

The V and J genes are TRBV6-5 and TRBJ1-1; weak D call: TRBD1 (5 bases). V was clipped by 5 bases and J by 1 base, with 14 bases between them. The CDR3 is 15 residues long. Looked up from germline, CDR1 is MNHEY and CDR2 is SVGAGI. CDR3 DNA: TGTGCCAGCAGTCTCACAAAGACAGCGAACACTGAAGCTTTCTTT. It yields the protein CASSLTKTANTEAFF.

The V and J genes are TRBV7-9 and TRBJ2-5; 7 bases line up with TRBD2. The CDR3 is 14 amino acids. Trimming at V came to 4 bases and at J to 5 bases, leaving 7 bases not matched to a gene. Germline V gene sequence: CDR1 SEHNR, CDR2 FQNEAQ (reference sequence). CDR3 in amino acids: CASSSGLVGETQYF. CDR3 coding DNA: TGTGCCAGCAGCTCAGGACTAGTGGGGGAGACCCAGTACTTC.

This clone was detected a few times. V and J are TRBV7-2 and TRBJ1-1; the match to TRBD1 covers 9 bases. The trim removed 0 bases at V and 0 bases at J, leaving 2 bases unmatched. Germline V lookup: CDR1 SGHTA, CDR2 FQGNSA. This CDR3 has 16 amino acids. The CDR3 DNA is TGTGCCAGCAGCTTAGCGACAGGGGGGGTGAACACTGAAGCTTTCTTT. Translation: CASSLATGGVNTEAFF.

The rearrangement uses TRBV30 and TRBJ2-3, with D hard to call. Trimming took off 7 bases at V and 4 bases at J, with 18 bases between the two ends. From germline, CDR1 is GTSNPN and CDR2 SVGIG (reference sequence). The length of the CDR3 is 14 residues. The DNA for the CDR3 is TGTGCCTCCGCCCAATTCGACAACTCAGATACGCAGTATTTT. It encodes CASAQFDNSDTQYF.

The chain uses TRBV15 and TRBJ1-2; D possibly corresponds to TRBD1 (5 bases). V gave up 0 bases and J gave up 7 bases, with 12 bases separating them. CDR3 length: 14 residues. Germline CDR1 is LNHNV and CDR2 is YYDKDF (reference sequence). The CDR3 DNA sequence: TGTGCCACCAGCAGAGATCGGACGGGGACTGGCTACACCTTC. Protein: CATSRDRTGTGYTF.

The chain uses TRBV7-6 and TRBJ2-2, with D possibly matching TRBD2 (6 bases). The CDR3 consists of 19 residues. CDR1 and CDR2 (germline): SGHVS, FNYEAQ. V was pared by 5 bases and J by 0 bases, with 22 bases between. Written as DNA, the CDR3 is TGTGCCAGCAGCCCCCGACTAGGAGACCCACACTCGAACACCGGGGAGCTGTTTTTT. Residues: CASSPRLGDPHSNTGELFF. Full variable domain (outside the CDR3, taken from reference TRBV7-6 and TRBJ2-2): GAGVSQSPRYKVTKRGQDVALRCDPISGHVSLYWYRQALGQGPEFLTYFNYEAQQDKSGLPNDRFSAERPEGSISTLTIQRTEQRDSAMYRCASSPRLGDPHSNTGELFFGEGSRLTVL.